A selection of T cell receptor beta chains follows, all from one sample in a study of cytomegalovirus exposure and HLA in healthy donors. TCRdb's table, derived via immunoSEQ multiplex PCR, lists solely in-frame clones and lacks some. The sample carries under 150,000 clones, under 90% recorded once. The sample was PBMCs. The source is a woman between 40 and 55 years old in good health and CMV-seronegative. The CDR3 runs from the conserved cysteine through the conserved F or W. D genes are given only for firm matches. Only part of the rows carry a size: once, few, many, or a class if the clone is expanded.

clone_size	v_call	d_call	j_call	cdr3_nt	cdr3_aa
.	TRBV6-1	.	TRBJ1-5	TGTGCCAGCAGTTCCCGGGGGAATCAGCCCCAGCATTTT	CASSSRGNQPQHF
.	TRBV4-3	TRBD2	TRBJ2-1	TGCGCCAGCAGCCAAGAGCGGGAGGAAAGAGATGAGCAGTTCTTC	CASSQEREERDEQFF
.	TRBV5-1	TRBD2	TRBJ2-7	TGCGCCAGCAGCTTGCCACTTAGCGGGGAGGCCTACGAGCAGTACTTC	CASSLPLSGEAYEQYF
.	TRBV19	.	TRBJ1-1	TGTGCCAGTAGTAAAACGGGGGAGAACACTGAAGCTTTCTTT	CASSKTGENTEAFF
once	TRBV7-9	TRBD1	TRBJ1-1	TGTGCCAGCAGCTTGCAGGGGGCTCCGGGATCCACTGAAGCTTTCTTT	CASSLQGAPGSTEAFF
few	TRBV5-6	TRBD1	TRBJ1-4	TGTGCCAGCAGCTCCCGGACGACAGGGAGGAGGGAAAAACTGTTTTTT	CASSSRTTGRREKLFF
few	TRBV10-3	TRBD1	TRBJ1-1	TGTGCCATCAGCGGGACAGGGATTGAAGCTTTCTTT	CAISGTGIEAFF
few	TRBV19	TRBD1	TRBJ2-6	TGTGCCAGTAGTTCTCGGACAGGGGGCGACCCTGGGGCCAACGTCCTGACTTTC	CASSSRTGGDPGANVLTF
.	TRBV27	TRBD2	TRBJ2-5	TGTGCCAGCCGCCGACTAGCGGGTACTGAGACCCAGTACTTC	CASRRLAGTETQYF
.	TRBV4-2	TRBD1	TRBJ1-3	TGTGCCAGCAGCCCGGGACAGGGACCTGGAAACACCATATATTTT	CASSPGQGPGNTIYF
many	TRBV6-4	TRBD2	TRBJ2-1	TGTGCCAGCAGTGACTCGCCGGATCGACTAGCGGGGAATGAGCAGTTCTTC	CASSDSPDRLAGNEQFF
.	TRBV4-2	TRBD2	TRBJ2-3	TGTGCCAGCAGCGGGACTATGGAAAGCACAGATACGCAGTATTTT	CASSGTMESTDTQYF
.	TRBV15	TRBD1	TRBJ2-5	TGTGCCACCGGGTCGGACAGGGGATACGAAGAGACCCAGTACTTC	CATGSDRGYEETQYF
.	TRBV6-5	TRBD1	TRBJ1-1	TGTGCCAGCAGTCGGGACAGGGACACTGAAGCTTTCTTT	CASSRDRDTEAFF
.	TRBV7-2	TRBD1	TRBJ1-4	TGTGCCAGCAGCTTAGGGGGGGCAGGGGGTGAAAAACTGTTTTTT	CASSLGGAGGEKLFF
.	TRBV18	.	TRBJ2-7	TGTGCCAGCTCGTTCTTAGAGTCGGCAGGTACCGTCGAGCAGTACTTC	CASSFLESAGTVEQYF
.	TRBV25-1	.	TRBJ2-1	TGTGCCAGCAGTGTCCCGGGAGATGGCTACAATGAGCAGTTCTTC	CASSVPGDGYNEQFF
once	TRBV11-2	.	TRBJ2-5	TGTGCCAGCAGCCCATGGACTAACGGACAAGAGACCCAGTACTTC	CASSPWTNGQETQYF
few	TRBV6-5	.	TRBJ1-5	TGTGCCAGCAGACAGGGCAGCCAGCCCCAGCATTTT	CASRQGSQPQHF
.	TRBV5-6	TRBD1	TRBJ1-2	TGTGCCAGCAGCCCACTTACAGGGGGTCTAGTTAACTATGGCTACACCTTC	CASSPLTGGLVNYGYTF
.	TRBV14	.	TRBJ1-2	TGTGCCAGCAGCCAGGACAGAAACTATGGCTACACCTTC	CASSQDRNYGYTF
.	TRBV7-8	TRBD1	TRBJ1-5	TGTGCCAGCAGTTTTCGACAGGGCCCACAGCATTTT	CASSFRQGPQHF
.	TRBV4-1	TRBD1	TRBJ2-5	TGCGCCAGCAGCCCCCCAGGGGGTTGGGGGCCGACCGAGACCCAGTACTTC	CASSPPGGWGPTETQYF
.	TRBV6-6	.	TRBJ2-3	TGTGCCAGCAGGAGAAGTGGCGGGTTCACAGATACGCAGTATTTT	CASRRSGGFTDTQYF
.	TRBV7-9	TRBD1	TRBJ1-1	TGTGCCAGCAGCTTAGGTGCAGGGGGCCTGGGTGAAGCTTTCTTT	CASSLGAGGLGEAFF
.	TRBV5-4	.	TRBJ2-7	TGTGCCAGCAGCTTGAAATCGGACAGCTCCTACGAGCAGTACTTC	CASSLKSDSSYEQYF
.	TRBV7-2	.	TRBJ2-2	TGTGCCAGCAGCCGACCGACACTGGCCGCCACCTTTAACACCGGGGAGCTGTTTTTT	CASSRPTLAATFNTGELFF
.	TRBV6-6	TRBD2	TRBJ2-3	TGTGCCAGCAGTTCTCGGACTAGCAGCCGCACAGATACGCAGTATTTT	CASSSRTSSRTDTQYF
few	TRBV7-9	TRBD2	TRBJ2-3	TGTGCCAGCAGCTTAGGACTAGCGGGGGGCACAGATACGCAGTATTTT	CASSLGLAGGTDTQYF
.	TRBV18	TRBD1	TRBJ1-4	TGTGCCAGCCGGGACAGGGGGCCCTCGGGAGAAAAACTGTTTTTT	CASRDRGPSGEKLFF
.	TRBV12-5	.	TRBJ2-1	TGTGCTAGTGGTTCACTCCCAGGGGTTGAGCAGTTCTTC	CASGSLPGVEQFF
.	TRBV7-6	.	TRBJ1-1	TGTGCCAGCAGCCGAGCGGGGAGGGCAGGGGAAGCTTTCTTT	CASSRAGRAGEAFF
.	TRBV5-1	TRBD1	TRBJ1-2	TGCGCCAGCAGCACGAGCGCAGGGGGCGACTATGGCTACACCTTC	CASSTSAGGDYGYTF
.	TRBV6-6	.	TRBJ2-7	TGTGCCAGCAGTTACCGTTCGCCGGACGAGCAGTACTTC	CASSYRSPDEQYF
.	TRBV7-6	TRBD1	TRBJ2-7	TGTGCCAGCAGCTCAAACCCTGTTGGGACAGTACCCTACGAGCAGTACTTC	CASSSNPVGTVPYEQYF
.	TRBV27	.	TRBJ1-2	TGTGCCAGCTCAACCCCACAAAATACAGCTAGCCGCTACACCTTC	CASSTPQNTASRYTF
.	TRBV27	TRBD2	TRBJ2-1	TGTGCCAGCAGTTTACCTCGGGCTAGCGGGAGGGTTGAGCAGTTCTTC	CASSLPRASGRVEQFF
.	TRBV5-4	.	TRBJ2-1	TGTGCCAGCAGCCCCCAGGGCGGCTCCGGTGAGCAGTTCTTC	CASSPQGGSGEQFF
once	TRBV11-2	TRBD1	TRBJ2-7	TGTGCCAGCAGCTTAGTGGGGGGACAGGGGCCCCGGGAGCAGTACTTC	CASSLVGGQGPREQYF
.	TRBV19	.	TRBJ2-7	TGTGCCAGTACCCCGGGACACCTCTCCTACGAGCAGTACTTC	CASTPGHLSYEQYF
.	TRBV4-1	TRBD1	TRBJ2-4	TGCGCCCGCAGCCAGGGGGACATTCTAGCCAAAAACATTCAGTACTTC	CARSQGDILAKNIQYF
.	TRBV7-7	TRBD2	TRBJ2-2	TGTGCTAGCAGCTTCGGGGGACTAAACACCGGGGAGCTGTTTTTT	CASSFGGLNTGELFF
.	TRBV25-1	TRBD1	TRBJ2-2	TGTGCCAGCAGCTTGACAGGGGGCATCGGGGAGCTGTTTTTT	CASSLTGGIGELFF
.	TRBV11-3	TRBD2	TRBJ2-3	TGTGCCAGCAGCTTACAGGCGGGGGGAACAGATACGCAGTATTTT	CASSLQAGGTDTQYF